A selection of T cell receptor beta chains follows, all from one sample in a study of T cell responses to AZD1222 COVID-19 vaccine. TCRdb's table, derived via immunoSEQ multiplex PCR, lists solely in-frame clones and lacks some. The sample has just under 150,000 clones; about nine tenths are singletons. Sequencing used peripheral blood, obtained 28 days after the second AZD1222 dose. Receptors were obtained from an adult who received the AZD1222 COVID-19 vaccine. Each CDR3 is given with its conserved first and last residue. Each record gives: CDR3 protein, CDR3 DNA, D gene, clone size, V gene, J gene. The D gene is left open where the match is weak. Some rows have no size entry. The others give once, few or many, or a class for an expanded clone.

CDR3 protein: CAWGLPLEQYF
CDR3 DNA: TGTGCCTGGGGCCTCCCGCTCGAGCAGTACTTC
D gene: -
clone size: -
V gene: TRBV30
J gene: TRBJ2-7

CDR3 protein: CATSGPQGDTQYF
CDR3 DNA: TGTGCCACCAGTGGGCCTCAAGGGGATACGCAGTATTTT
D gene: -
clone size: -
V gene: TRBV24-1
J gene: TRBJ2-3

CDR3 protein: CAWSGGGELFF
CDR3 DNA: TGTGCCTGGAGTGGGGGCGGGGAGCTGTTTTTT
D gene: -
clone size: -
V gene: TRBV30
J gene: TRBJ2-2

CDR3 protein: CASSTTVHGIEKLFF
CDR3 DNA: TGTGCCAGCAGTACGACGGTCCACGGGATCGAAAAACTGTTTTTT
D gene: -
clone size: few
V gene: TRBV28
J gene: TRBJ1-4

CDR3 protein: CASQGTSGDNEQFF
CDR3 DNA: TGCGCCAGCCAAGGGACTAGCGGGGACAATGAGCAGTTCTTC
D gene: TRBD2
clone size: -
V gene: TRBV10-1
J gene: TRBJ2-1

CDR3 protein: CASRRTSRSYEQYF
CDR3 DNA: TGTGCCAGCAGGAGGACTAGCCGTAGCTACGAGCAGTACTTC
D gene: TRBD2
clone size: -
V gene: TRBV6-5
J gene: TRBJ2-7

CDR3 protein: CASSPSRDSYEQFF
CDR3 DNA: TGTGCCAGCTCACCAAGCCGGGACAGCTATGAGCAGTTCTTC
D gene: TRBD1
clone size: -
V gene: TRBV18
J gene: TRBJ2-1

CDR3 protein: CASSPNLADNEQFF
CDR3 DNA: TGTGCCAGCAGCCCAAATCTAGCGGACAATGAGCAGTTCTTC
D gene: TRBD2
clone size: -
V gene: TRBV5-4
J gene: TRBJ2-1

CDR3 protein: CAWSVLAGTDTQYF
CDR3 DNA: TGTGCCTGGAGTGTACTAGCGGGCACAGATACGCAGTATTTT
D gene: TRBD2
clone size: -
V gene: TRBV30
J gene: TRBJ2-3

CDR3 protein: CASSAALGASTDTQYF
CDR3 DNA: TGTGCCAGCAGTGCAGCGCTAGGCGCTAGCACAGATACGCAGTATTTT
D gene: -
clone size: -
V gene: TRBV6-2/TRBV6-3
J gene: TRBJ2-3

CDR3 protein: CASSLSRESSYNEQFF
CDR3 DNA: TGTGCCAGCAGCTTATCCCGGGAGAGCTCCTACAATGAGCAGTTCTTC
D gene: -
clone size: -
V gene: TRBV7-8
J gene: TRBJ2-1

CDR3 protein: CASSLGDGTPAEENTGELFF
CDR3 DNA: TGTGCCAGCAGCTTAGGGGACGGGACCCCTGCGGAGGAGAACACCGGGGAGCTGTTTTTT
D gene: -
clone size: -
V gene: TRBV11-3
J gene: TRBJ2-2

CDR3 protein: CASSRLEVANYGYTF
CDR3 DNA: TGTGCCAGCAGCAGATTAGAGGTAGCTAACTATGGCTACACCTTC
D gene: -
clone size: few
V gene: TRBV28
J gene: TRBJ1-2

CDR3 protein: CASSLGTLFSGTEAFF
CDR3 DNA: TGTGCCAGCAGCCTTGGGACCCTTTTCTCCGGCACTGAAGCTTTCTTT
D gene: -
clone size: -
V gene: TRBV7-2
J gene: TRBJ1-1

CDR3 protein: CAWNLAPYNEQFF
CDR3 DNA: TGTGCCTGGAACCTAGCGCCCTACAATGAGCAGTTCTTC
D gene: -
clone size: -
V gene: TRBV30
J gene: TRBJ2-1

CDR3 protein: CASSLDGTSGIWEQFF
CDR3 DNA: TGTGCCAGCAGCTTAGATGGGACTAGCGGGATCTGGGAGCAGTTCTTC
D gene: TRBD2
clone size: -
V gene: TRBV11-2
J gene: TRBJ2-1

CDR3 protein: CASSEITDNQPQHF
CDR3 DNA: TGCGCCAGCAGTGAGATAACAGATAATCAGCCCCAGCATTTT
D gene: -
clone size: -
V gene: TRBV10-1
J gene: TRBJ1-5

CDR3 protein: CASSSSRTNYGYTF
CDR3 DNA: TGTGCCAGCAGTTCGTCAAGGACTAACTATGGCTACACCTTC
D gene: -
clone size: -
V gene: TRBV28
J gene: TRBJ1-2

CDR3 protein: CASSEGGDTQYF
CDR3 DNA: TGCGCCAGCAGTGAGGGTGGAGATACGCAGTATTTT
D gene: -
clone size: -
V gene: TRBV10-2
J gene: TRBJ2-3

CDR3 protein: CASTLLAGAFYEQYF
CDR3 DNA: TGTGCCAGCACTTTACTAGCGGGAGCCTTCTACGAGCAGTACTTC
D gene: TRBD2
clone size: -
V gene: TRBV6-6
J gene: TRBJ2-7

CDR3 protein: CASSLLAGSPQFF
CDR3 DNA: TGTGCCAGCAGCTTACTAGCGGGTTCCCCTCAGTTCTTC
D gene: TRBD2
clone size: -
V gene: TRBV11-3
J gene: TRBJ2-1

CDR3 protein: CATSDTLAGTPSTDTQYF
CDR3 DNA: TGTGCCACCAGTGATACACTAGCGGGGACCCCTAGCACAGATACGCAGTATTTT
D gene: TRBD2
clone size: once
V gene: TRBV24-1
J gene: TRBJ2-3

CDR3 protein: CASYGTSGSEQFF
CDR3 DNA: TGTGCCAGTTACGGGACTAGCGGGAGTGAGCAGTTCTTC
D gene: TRBD2
clone size: -
V gene: TRBV5-4
J gene: TRBJ2-1

CDR3 protein: CASSEVYRDPTDTQYF
CDR3 DNA: TGTGCCAGCAGTGAAGTTTATCGGGACCCCACAGATACGCAGTATTTT
D gene: -
clone size: -
V gene: TRBV6-1
J gene: TRBJ2-3

CDR3 protein: CASSSGVGPRVAGDNNSYNEQFF
CDR3 DNA: TGCGCCAGCAGCTCCGGTGTGGGCCCACGGGTTGCGGGAGATAATAACTCCTACAATGAGCAGTTCTTC
D gene: TRBD2
clone size: -
V gene: TRBV5-1
J gene: TRBJ2-1

CDR3 protein: CASSQDRHGSYEQYF
CDR3 DNA: TGTGCCAGCAGCCAAGATCGGCACGGTTCCTACGAGCAGTACTTC
D gene: -
clone size: -
V gene: TRBV4-2
J gene: TRBJ2-7

CDR3 protein: CATSHTRQGNEKLFF
CDR3 DNA: TGTGCCACCAGCCATACCCGACAGGGGAATGAAAAACTGTTTTTT
D gene: TRBD1
clone size: -
V gene: TRBV15
J gene: TRBJ1-4

CDR3 protein: CASSQERGPRWPQHF
CDR3 DNA: TGCGCCAGCAGCCAAGAAAGGGGACCGCGATGGCCCCAGCATTTT
D gene: -
clone size: -
V gene: TRBV4-3
J gene: TRBJ1-5

CDR3 protein: CASSQARGEQFF
CDR3 DNA: TGTGCCAGCAGCCAAGCTCGGGGGGAGCAGTTCTTC
D gene: -
clone size: -
V gene: TRBV3-1/TRBV3-2
J gene: TRBJ2-1

CDR3 protein: CATSPGLGGNTIYF
CDR3 DNA: TGTGCCACCTCCCCCGGGCTAGGTGGAAACACCATATATTTT
D gene: -
clone size: -
V gene: TRBV24-1
J gene: TRBJ1-3

CDR3 protein: CASSSLYAGDEKTQYF
CDR3 DNA: TGTGCCAGCAGTTCCCTCTATGCGGGAGATGAAAAGACCCAGTACTTC
D gene: TRBD2
clone size: -
V gene: TRBV6-2/TRBV6-3
J gene: TRBJ2-5

CDR3 protein: CASSIMDGRINQPQHF
CDR3 DNA: TGTGCCAGTAGTATAATGGACGGACGAATCAATCAGCCCCAGCATTTT
D gene: -
clone size: -
V gene: TRBV19
J gene: TRBJ1-5

CDR3 protein: CASSQGGGYTF
CDR3 DNA: TGCGCCAGCAGCCAAGGCGGGGGCTACACCTTC
D gene: -
clone size: -
V gene: TRBV4-1
J gene: TRBJ1-2

CDR3 protein: CASSYVGVWTEAFF
CDR3 DNA: TGTGCCAGCAGTTACGTCGGAGTATGGACTGAAGCTTTCTTT
D gene: -
clone size: -
V gene: TRBV6-6
J gene: TRBJ1-1

CDR3 protein: CASSEGRGDTEAFF
CDR3 DNA: TGCGCCAGCAGTGAAGGGAGAGGGGACACTGAAGCTTTCTTT
D gene: -
clone size: -
V gene: TRBV10-2
J gene: TRBJ1-1

CDR3 protein: CASSPGTGKDTQYF
CDR3 DNA: TGTGCCAGCAGTCCCGGGACAGGGAAAGATACGCAGTATTTT
D gene: TRBD1
clone size: -
V gene: TRBV6-2/TRBV6-3
J gene: TRBJ2-3

CDR3 protein: CASSQAKQIRTDTQYF
CDR3 DNA: TGTGCCAGCAGCCAAGCGAAACAGATCCGCACAGATACGCAGTATTTT
D gene: -
clone size: -
V gene: TRBV14
J gene: TRBJ2-3

CDR3 protein: CASSQPTSGRAHEQFF
CDR3 DNA: TGTGCCAGCAGCCAACCGACTAGCGGGAGGGCGCATGAGCAGTTCTTC
D gene: TRBD2
clone size: -
V gene: TRBV3-1/TRBV3-2
J gene: TRBJ2-1

CDR3 protein: CASNLALAGGRNEQYF
CDR3 DNA: TGTGCCAGCAACCTTGCACTAGCGGGAGGTAGAAACGAGCAGTACTTC
D gene: TRBD2
clone size: once
V gene: TRBV6-6
J gene: TRBJ2-7

CDR3 protein: CASSLSPIGETNEKLFF
CDR3 DNA: TGTGCCAGCAGCTTATCCCCAATCGGGGAAACTAATGAAAAACTGTTTTTT
D gene: -
clone size: -
V gene: TRBV7-6
J gene: TRBJ1-4

CDR3 protein: CASSAERENFYEQYF
CDR3 DNA: TGTGCCAGCAGTGCAGAGCGGGAGAACTTCTACGAGCAGTACTTC
D gene: TRBD2
clone size: few
V gene: TRBV2
J gene: TRBJ2-7

CDR3 protein: CASSHRDSGNTIYF
CDR3 DNA: TGTGCCAGCAGTCACCGGGACAGTGGAAACACCATATATTTT
D gene: TRBD1
clone size: -
V gene: TRBV6-5
J gene: TRBJ1-3

CDR3 protein: CATSREPVRTGGNTIYF
CDR3 DNA: TGTGCCACCAGCAGAGAACCGGTCCGGACGGGTGGAAACACCATATATTTT
D gene: -
clone size: -
V gene: TRBV15
J gene: TRBJ1-3

CDR3 protein: CASSPRGAEAFF
CDR3 DNA: TGTGCCAGCAGTCCCAGGGGGGCTGAAGCTTTCTTT
D gene: TRBD1
clone size: -
V gene: TRBV12-3/TRBV12-4
J gene: TRBJ1-1

CDR3 protein: CASNRDRDGGYTF
CDR3 DNA: TGTGCCAGCAACCGAGACAGGGATGGAGGCTACACCTTC
D gene: TRBD1
clone size: -
V gene: TRBV6-5
J gene: TRBJ1-2

CDR3 protein: CASSRKQEYREAFF
CDR3 DNA: TGTGCCAGTAGTAGAAAACAGGAATATAGAGAAGCTTTCTTT
D gene: -
clone size: -
V gene: TRBV19
J gene: TRBJ1-1

CDR3 protein: CASSGRTSGRVTDTQYF
CDR3 DNA: TGCGCCAGCAGCGGACGGACTAGCGGGAGGGTCACAGATACGCAGTATTTT
D gene: TRBD2
clone size: -
V gene: TRBV4-1
J gene: TRBJ2-3